Below, 21 T cell receptor beta chains from the same sample are listed, as sequenced in a study of CD8+ T cells in alopecia areata. As for treatment: oral pan-JAK inhibitor, 5-10 mg twice daily. Extracted RNA was reverse transcribed, and the resulting cDNA served as sequencing template. The table came from immunoSEQ multiplex PCR; TCRdb's copy has only in-frame clones and leaves some out. This sample carries around 200,000 clones, about three fifths of them seen once, and the ten largest clones take around 4.3%. Source: CD4+ T cells sorted from blood, taken at week 4, from a patient treated with tofacitinib. These receptor sequences come from a human donor with alopecia areata.

In this sample, this clone turned up once. The chain is built from TRBV19 and TRBJ1-5, with D maybe TRBD1 (5 bases). The CDR3 loop spans 13 amino acids. Germline V CDR1 and CDR2: LNHDA, SQIVND (reference sequence). Trimming pared 1 base from V and 6 bases from J, leaving 7 bases between. The CDR3 loop is CASSIAGGQPQHF. As DNA, the CDR3 is TGTGCCAGTAGTATAGCCGGGGGTCAGCCCCAGCATTTT.

This chain uses TRBV7-9 with TRBJ1-2; possibly TRBD1 for D (6 bases). CDR1 and CDR2 from the germline V gene are SEHNR and FQNEAQ (reference sequence). V lost 3 bases and J 10 bases, leaving 18 bases between the germline ends. This CDR3 spans 14 amino acids. The DNA of the CDR3 is TGTGCCAGCAGCTTCGTAGCCGCCGGGACACCCTACACCTTC. Translation gives CASSFVAAGTPYTF.

The chain joins TRBV4-3 to TRBJ1-6, with D uncertain. From germline, CDR1 is LGHNA and CDR2 YSLEER. Trimming took off 3 bases at V and 9 bases at J, with 12 bases between the two ends. The CDR3 runs 14 residues. The CDR3 sequence is CASSHGSRGSPLHF. In DNA form, the CDR3 reads TGCGCCAGCAGCCACGGGTCCCGCGGTTCACCCCTCCACTTT.

This clone was observed a single time. The chain has TRBV29-1 and TRBJ1-5; D ambiguous. Looked up from germline, CDR1 is SQVTM and CDR2 is ANQGSEA. V lost 7 bases and J 8 bases, leaving 18 bases between the germline ends. The CDR3 is 13 residues long. The CDR3 reads CSAIRGEGEPQHF. The CDR3 DNA follows: TGCAGCGCGATAAGAGGAGAGGGCGAGCCCCAGCATTTT. The entire variable domain, with the rest obtained from reference TRBV29-1 and TRBJ1-5, is as follows: SAVISQKPSRDICQRGTSLTIQCQVDSQVTMMFWYRQQPGQSLTLIATANQGSEATYESGFVIDKFPISRPNLTFSTLTVSNMSPEDSSIYLCSAIRGEGEPQHFGDGTRLSIL.

The DNA for the CDR3 is TGTGCCTGGGCCCCGAGCGGGGATATGAGAGAGACCCAGTACTTC. It is translated as CAWAPSGDMRETQYF. The chain recombines TRBV30 with TRBJ2-5; 7 bases match TRBD2. Germline loops: CDR1 GTSNPN, CDR2 SVGIG (reference sequence). CDR3 length: 15 amino acids. Trimming took 5 bases from V and 4 from J; bases not matched to a gene: 13.

The chain employs TRBV5-1 and TRBJ1-2, with a possible D match to TRBD1 (5 bases). The germline CDR1 and CDR2 sequences are SGHRS and YFSETQ. Trimming removed 0 bases at V and 8 bases at J, with 11 bases between. The CDR3 loop spans 13 amino acids. The CDR3 DNA is TGCGCCAGCAGCTTGGTGGAGGGGTACGGCTACACCTTC. As protein: CASSLVEGYGYTF.

V and J are TRBV29-1 and TRBJ2-3, with 9 bases identical to TRBD2. Germline V gene lookup returns CDR1 SQVTM and CDR2 ANQGSEA. Trimming removed 4 bases from V and 2 bases from J; junction bases left unmatched: 4. The CDR3 is made up of 14 amino acids. The CDR3 sequence: CSVVLAGITDTQYF. CDR3 DNA sequence: TGCAGCGTTGTGCTAGCGGGAATCACAGATACGCAGTATTTT.

The CDR3 is CASKATGAVSTDTQYF. CDR3 sequence (DNA): TGTGCCAGTAAGGCGACCGGGGCCGTTAGCACAGATACGCAGTATTTT. The V and J genes are TRBV19 and TRBJ2-3; D may match TRBD1 or TRBD2 (5 bases each). V lost 7 bases and J 0 bases, leaving 17 bases between the germline ends. Germline V CDR1 and CDR2: LNHDA, SQIVND (reference sequence). This CDR3 has 16 amino acids. Combining the CDR3 with reference TRBV19 and TRBJ2-3 gives the whole variable domain DGGITQSPKYLFRKEGQNVTLSCEQNLNHDAMYWYRQDPGQGLRLIYYSQIVNDFQKGDIAEGYSVSREKKESFPLTVTSAQKNPTAFYLCASKATGAVSTDTQYFGPGTRLTVL.

J is TRBJ2-5 and V is TRBV27; TRBD1 matches at 8 bases. The germline V gene has CDR1 MNHEY and CDR2 SMNVEV (reference sequence). The CDR3 spans 13 residues. The junction had 2 bases not matched to a gene; V was cut back by 3 bases and J by 5 bases. As DNA, the CDR3 is TGTGCCAGCAGTTTCAGGGGGCGGGAGACCCAGTACTTC. This codes for CASSFRGRETQYF.

The V call is TRBV2, the J call TRBJ2-3; 13 positions agree with TRBD2. CDR1 and CDR2 (germline): SNHLY, FYNNEI. V gave up 7 bases and J gave up 2 bases; unmatched junction bases: 3. This CDR3 region has 15 residues. CDR3 sequence (DNA): TGTGCCAGCACCGGACTAGCGGGGGTCACAGATACGCAGTATTTT. It translates to CASTGLAGVTDTQYF.

This clone was seen just once. This sequence joins TRBV7-2 and TRBJ2-3, with D unresolved. The CDR3 is 13 amino acids. Germline V gene lookup returns CDR1 SGHTA and CDR2 FQGNSA. The germline V and J ends were trimmed by 5 bases and 2 bases, with 8 bases remaining between them. Written as DNA, the CDR3 is TGTGCCAGCAGCGTTAGCTACACAGATACGCAGTATTTT. It yields the protein CASSVSYTDTQYF.

With respect to this clone: Mismatch with germline at one junction end may stem from a read error. The gene calls are TRBV7-9 and TRBJ2-7; the D gene could be TRBD1 or TRBD2 (5 bases each). The germline gives CDR1 SEHNR, CDR2 FQNEAQ (reference sequence). CDR3 length: 12 amino acids. CDR3 DNA sequence: TGTGCCAGCAGCCCTCCCGGGGCGGCCCTCCACTTC. Its translation: CASSPPGAALHF.

The chain combines TRBV30 with TRBJ1-2, with a tentative D call TRBD1 (6 bases). The CDR3 consists of 13 residues. Germline V gives CDR1 GTSNPN, CDR2 SVGIG (reference sequence). V was cut by 4 bases and J by 8 bases, with 17 bases left in between. The chain's CDR3 is CAWTVPGARGYTF. The CDR3 DNA reads as TGTGCCTGGACTGTACCGGGGGCGCGGGGCTACACCTTC.

Only a few counts were recorded for this clone. CDR3 loop: CASSPEQGARSPLHF. The CDR3 nucleotides read TGTGCCAGCTCACCGGAGCAGGGGGCGCGTTCACCCCTCCACTTT. This chain uses TRBV18 with TRBJ1-6; 8 nucleotides match TRBD1. In germline, CDR1 is KGHSH, CDR2 LQKENI. J was trimmed by 9 bases and V by 3 bases; bases with no gene match: 7. The CDR3 sequence is 15 residues long.

This clone was seen once. The V and J genes are TRBV25-1 and TRBJ1-1; D is uncertain. Germline-derived CDR1 and CDR2 are MGHDK and SYGVNS. With 2 bases removed from V and 4 bases from J, the gap between germline ends came to 8 bases. This CDR3 has 13 amino acids. CDR3 amino acids: CASSEMFGTEAFF. Here the CDR3 DNA reads TGTGCCAGCAGTGAAATGTTTGGCACTGAAGCTTTCTTT.

The chain combines TRBV30 with TRBJ1-1; no definite D call. Germline assignment: CDR1 GTSNPN and CDR2 SVGIG (reference sequence). This CDR3 region has 13 residues. V shed 2 bases and J shed 0 bases, with 7 bases lying between them. The CDR3 loop reads CAWSQELNTEAFF. The CDR3 DNA reads as TGTGCCTGGAGTCAGGAGCTGAACACTGAAGCTTTCTTT.

In this sample, this clone turned up a few times. The chain is built from TRBV19 and TRBJ2-3; TRBD1 might be the D (5 bases). The CDR3 is 15 residues long. V lost 2 bases to trimming and J lost 2 bases, with 11 bases between them. Germline CDR1 LNHDA, CDR2 SQIVND (reference sequence). In DNA, the CDR3 is TGTGCCAGTAGTATAACTGGACAACTCACAGATACGCAGTATTTT. Amino acids: CASSITGQLTDTQYF. Full variable domain (rest looked up from reference TRBV19 and TRBJ2-3): DGGITQSPKYLFRKEGQNVTLSCEQNLNHDAMYWYRQDPGQGLRLIYYSQIVNDFQKGDIAEGYSVSREKKESFPLTVTSAQKNPTAFYLCASSITGQLTDTQYFGPGTRLTVL.

The J gene is TRBJ1-2, the V gene TRBV7-8; TRBD1 is a possible D gene (5 bases). V lost 5 bases and J lost 5, with 18 bases in between. Per germline, CDR1 SGHVS and CDR2 FQNEAQ. CDR3 length equals 15 residues. Here the CDR3 reads CASSPREGLFYGYTF. The DNA of the CDR3 is TGTGCCAGCAGCCCCCGGGAGGGACTTTTTTATGGCTACACCTTC. The full variable domain, rest sourced from reference TRBV7-8 and TRBJ1-2, is GAGVSQSPRYKVAKRGQDVALRCDPISGHVSLFWYQQALGQGPEFLTYFQNEAQLDKSGLPSDRFFAERPEGSVSTLKIQRTQQEDSAVYLCASSPREGLFYGYTFGSGTRLTVV.

The rearrangement uses TRBV2 and TRBJ2-5, with 9 bases identical to TRBD1. J gave up 4 bases and V 9 bases, and 3 bases lay outside the gene matches. The CDR3 runs to 12 residues. CDR1 is SNHLY, CDR2 FYNNEI, per germline. In DNA, the CDR3 is TGTGCCAGTGGACAGGGGAGAGAGACCCAGTACTTC. Residues: CASGQGRETQYF.

CDR3 nucleotide sequence: TGTGCCAGCAGTGGAGCAAAGGGGGAGGGACAGCGGATTGAATTGACCAAAAACATTCAGTACTTC. It is translated as CASSGAKGEGQRIELTKNIQYF. This chain joins TRBV6-1 and TRBJ2-4; D could derive from TRBD1 or TRBD2 (7 bases each). Looked up from germline, CDR1 is MNHNS and CDR2 is SASEGT. Trimming removed 4 bases from V and 2 bases from J, with 33 bases in between. This CDR3 spans 22 amino acids.

This clone was found a few times. The chain links TRBV25-1 to TRBJ1-2; possible D gene TRBD1, 5 bases. The V end was cut by 5 bases, the J end by 6 bases, with 13 bases between. The CDR3 sequence is 13 residues long. Germline V lookup: CDR1 MGHDK, CDR2 SYGVNS. CDR3 nucleotide sequence: TGTGCCAGCAGTTCCGGGTGGGGGGATGGCTACACCTTC. This gives the protein CASSSGWGDGYTF.